This T cell receptor (beta chain) was captured in a study of CD8+CD57+ T cells in acquired aplastic anemia. Study-level findings and limits: In common between the patients and the controls were more than 25 CD8+ CDR3 sequences.

Profiling of TCR beta VDJ combinations and CDR3 sequences used genomic DNA as template. TCRdb re-called the reads with MiXCR, one entry per CDR3 protein. The table includes 150,000 to 200,000 distinct CDR3 sequences, 40% to 50% detected once. Concerning this clonotype itself: Antigen: not known.

Patients selected for sequencing had displayed CD8+CD57+ cell expansion by flow cytometry. Every patient had severe acquired aplastic anemia. Patients were therapy-naive when their blood was sampled. The CDR3 runs to 14 residues. Germline V gene sequence: CDR1 SGHRS, CDR2 YFSETQ. Trimming left V 4 bases short and J 5 bases short, with 15 bases between. V usage is TRBV5-1 and J usage is TRBJ2-5; D perhaps matches TRBD1 (6 bases). The sequenced material came from sorted CD4+, CD8+, or CD8+CD57+ T cells (not recorded which) from PBMCs. This TCR came from a human donor with aplastic anemia. The CDR3 is CASSLSRGLETQYF. Here the CDR3 DNA reads TGCGCCAGCAGCCTAAGCAGGGGTTTGGAGACCCAGTACTTC.